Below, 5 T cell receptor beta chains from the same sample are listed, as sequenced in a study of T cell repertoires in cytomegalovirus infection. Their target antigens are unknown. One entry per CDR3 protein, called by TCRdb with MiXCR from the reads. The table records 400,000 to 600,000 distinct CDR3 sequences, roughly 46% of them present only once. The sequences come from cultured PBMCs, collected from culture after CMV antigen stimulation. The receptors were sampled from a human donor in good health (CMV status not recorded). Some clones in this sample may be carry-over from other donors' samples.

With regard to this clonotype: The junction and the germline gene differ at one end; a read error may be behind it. DNA for the CDR3: TGCAGCGCTAGCCCCGAAGCGGGACAGGGTTACGAGCAGTACTTC. Protein sequence: CSASPEAGQGYEQYF. V is TRBV20-1 and J is TRBJ2-7; 9 nucleotides match TRBD1. The length of the CDR3 is 15 residues. Germline V CDR1 and CDR2: DFQATT, SNEGSKA (reference sequence).

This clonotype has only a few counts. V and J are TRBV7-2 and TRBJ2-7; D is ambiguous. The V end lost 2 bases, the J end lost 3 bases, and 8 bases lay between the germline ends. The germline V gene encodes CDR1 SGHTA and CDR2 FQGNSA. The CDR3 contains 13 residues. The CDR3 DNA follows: TGTGCCAGCAGCTTAACATCCCTCTACGAGCAGTACTTC. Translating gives CASSLTSLYEQYF.

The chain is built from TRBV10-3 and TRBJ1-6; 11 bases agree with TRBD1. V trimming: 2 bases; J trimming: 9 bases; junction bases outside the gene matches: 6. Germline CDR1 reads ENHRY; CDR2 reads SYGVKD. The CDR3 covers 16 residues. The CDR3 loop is CAISEGPGTGGSPLHF. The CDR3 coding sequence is TGTGCCATCAGTGAGGGCCCCGGGACAGGGGGTTCACCCCTCCACTTT.

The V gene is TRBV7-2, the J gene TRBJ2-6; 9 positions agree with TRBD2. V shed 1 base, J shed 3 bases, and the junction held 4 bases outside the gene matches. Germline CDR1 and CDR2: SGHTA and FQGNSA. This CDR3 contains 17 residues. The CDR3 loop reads CASSLVRGRVGANVLTF. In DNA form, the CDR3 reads TGTGCCAGCAGCTTAGTCCGCGGGAGGGTTGGGGCCAACGTCCTGACTTTC.

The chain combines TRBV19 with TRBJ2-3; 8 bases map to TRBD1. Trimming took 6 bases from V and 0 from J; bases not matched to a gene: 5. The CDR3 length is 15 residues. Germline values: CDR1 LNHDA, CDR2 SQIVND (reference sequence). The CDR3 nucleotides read TGTGCCAGTAGACCCACAGGGGGTAGCACAGATACGCAGTATTTT. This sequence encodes CASRPTGGSTDTQYF.